This T cell receptor beta chain was sequenced in a study of cytomegalovirus exposure and HLA in healthy donors. CDR1 is SEHNR and CDR2 is FQNEAQ in the germline V gene (reference sequence). V trimming: 2 bases; J trimming: 5 bases; junction bases outside the gene matches: 19. There are 19 residues in the CDR3. The primer mix had 60 Vbeta and 13 Jbeta primers. Clones were sequenced by immunoSEQ multiplex PCR, and TCRdb holds only the in-frame ones, with some missing. Among under 200,000 clones, roughly 74% were seen once, and the ten largest hold less than 5%. Sequencing was performed on PBMCs. The TCR comes from a male donor in good health and CMV-seronegative. V usage is TRBV7-9 and J usage is TRBJ1-1; 8 nucleotides align to TRBD1. This CDR3 reads CASSLRGGADRGGQTEAFF. CDR3 coding DNA: TGTGCCAGCAGCTTAAGAGGTGGCGCCGACAGGGGAGGGCAGACTGAAGCTTTCTTT. The whole variable domain, remainder taken from reference TRBV7-9 and TRBJ1-1, is DTGVSQNPRHKITKRGQNVTFRCDPISEHNRLYWYRQTLGQGPEFLTYFQNEAQLEKSRLLSDRFSAERPKGSFSTLEIQRTEQGDSAMYLCASSLRGGADRGGQTEAFFGQGTRLTVV.